Sequencing of this TCR beta chain was carried out in a study of CD8+ T cells in alopecia areata. Reverse transcribed after extraction, RNA yielded cDNA as the sequencing template. Profiled with immunoSEQ multiplex PCR; TCRdb holds only in-frame clones, not every one. The sample is made up of 290,000 or so clones, none counted only once. The study sorted pooled cutaneous lymph node cells by CD4, CD8alpha, NKG2D, NKG2ACE and other markers. For this clone: Gene names are the mouse ones. The sequenced fragment ends 4 residues before the CDR3 boundary, so the rest is inferred from the germline J gene.

Germline V gene data show CDR1 as NSQYPW and CDR2 as LRSPGD (reference sequence). The CDR3 is made up of 14 amino acids. The rearrangement uses TRBV1 and TRBJ1-1; D perhaps matches TRBD1 (6 bases). This sequence originates from a C3H/HeJ mouse with alopecia areata. The mouse line has the MHC haplotype H2-k. Sequenced sample: CD4+ T cells sorted from a lymph node. The CDR3: CTCSADWGGGEVFF. Partial CDR3 DNA: TGCACCTGCAGTGCAGATTGGGGGGGCGGA.